This T cell receptor beta chain came from a study of T-cell reconstitution after alpha-beta-depleted transplantation in children. Study-level results: By about two months after transplant, alpha-beta T cells reportedly arose from several hundred graft clones that had expanded. After one year, T-cell counts and TCRbeta diversity mostly came from new T cells. The study traced high day-60 TCRbeta diversity in some patients to surviving recipient T cells and thymic progenitors.

The V and J ends lost 3 bases and 0 bases respectively, with 10 bases between them. The CDR3 contains 15 residues. Germline CDR1 is MDHEN and CDR2 is SYDVKM. Unique molecular identifiers were incorporated into the prepared TCRbeta library. TCRdb called the PCR reads again in MiXCR, with one record for every CDR3 protein. The sample comprises about 240,000 distinct CDR3 sequences, about 25% of which are singletons, and about 2.5% rests with the top ten. This clonotype was recorded many times. What it binds is not known. Sequences were derived from PBMCs, sampled before TCRalphabeta/CD19-depleted stem cell transplant. The chain carries TRBV28 and TRBJ2-3; D is ambiguous. The TCR comes from a girl aged 2 to 10 with Fanconi anemia, due to receive a stem cell transplant. This chain's CDR3 is CASSFGVGSTDTQYF. The DNA for the CDR3 is TGTGCCAGCAGTTTTGGTGTCGGTAGCACAGATACGCAGTATTTT.